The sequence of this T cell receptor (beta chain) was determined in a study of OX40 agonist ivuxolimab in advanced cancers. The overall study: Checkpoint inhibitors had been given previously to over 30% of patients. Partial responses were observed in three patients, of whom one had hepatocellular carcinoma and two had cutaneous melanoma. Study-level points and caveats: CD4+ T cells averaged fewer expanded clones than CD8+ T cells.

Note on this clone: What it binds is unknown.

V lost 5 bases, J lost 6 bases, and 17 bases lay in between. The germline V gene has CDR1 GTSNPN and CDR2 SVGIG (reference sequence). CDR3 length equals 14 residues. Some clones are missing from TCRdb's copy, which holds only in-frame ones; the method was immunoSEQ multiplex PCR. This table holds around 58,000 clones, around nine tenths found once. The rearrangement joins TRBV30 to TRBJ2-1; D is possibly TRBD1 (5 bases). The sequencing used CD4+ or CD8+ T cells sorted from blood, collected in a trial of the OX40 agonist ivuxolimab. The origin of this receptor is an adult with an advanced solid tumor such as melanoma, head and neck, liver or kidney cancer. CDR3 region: CAWLRLGAGNEQFF. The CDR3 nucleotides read TGTGCCTGGTTGCGTTTAGGGGCCGGCAATGAGCAGTTCTTC. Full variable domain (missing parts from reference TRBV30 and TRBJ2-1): SQTIHQWPATLVQPVGSPLSLECTVEGTSNPNLYWYRQAAGRGLQLLFYSVGIGQISSEVPQNLSASRPQDRQFILSSKKLLLSDSGFYLCAWLRLGAGNEQFFGPGTRLTVL.